The rows below give T cell receptor beta chains drawn from one sample of a study of blood T cell repertoires in COVID-19. Measured with immunoSEQ multiplex PCR; TCRdb has only the in-frame clones, and not every one. This repertoire shows about 180,000 clones, 70% to 90% found once; its top ten account for around 9.9%. Source material: peripheral blood. Receptors originate from a human donor with active or convalescent COVID-19. The donor label of this sample is uncertain. Both conserved end residues are part of each CDR3. The order of the fields is J gene, D gene, V gene, clone size, CDR3 DNA, CDR3 protein. D genes are given only for firm matches. Expanded clones are given a class, and other clones once, few, many or no size at all.

j_gene: TRBJ2-1
d_gene: .
v_gene: TRBV7-2
abundance: .
CDR3nt: TGTGCCAGCAGCCCCTCGGACTATGGGGAGCAGTTCTTC
CDR3aa: CASSPSDYGEQFF

j_gene: TRBJ2-1
d_gene: .
v_gene: TRBV28
abundance: .
CDR3nt: TGTGCCAGCAGCCTTTTAGGGGGCTCCTACAATGAGCAGTTCTTC
CDR3aa: CASSLLGGSYNEQFF

j_gene: TRBJ1-5
d_gene: .
v_gene: TRBV14
abundance: .
CDR3nt: TGTGCCAGCAGCCAGAAGGGGGGCAATCAGCCCCAGCATTTT
CDR3aa: CASSQKGGNQPQHF

j_gene: TRBJ2-7
d_gene: .
v_gene: TRBV3-1/TRBV3-2
abundance: .
CDR3nt: TGTGCCAGCAGCCAAGAGAGGAGAGGAGAGCAGTACTTC
CDR3aa: CASSQERRGEQYF

j_gene: TRBJ2-1
d_gene: TRBD2
v_gene: TRBV4-3
abundance: .
CDR3nt: TGCGCCAGCAGCCCCTTAGCGGGGGGCGACAATGAGCAGTTCTTC
CDR3aa: CASSPLAGGDNEQFF

j_gene: TRBJ2-1
d_gene: .
v_gene: TRBV11-2
abundance: .
CDR3nt: TGTGCCAGCAGCTTTGATAGCTTTAATGAGCAGTTCTTC
CDR3aa: CASSFDSFNEQFF

j_gene: TRBJ1-1
d_gene: .
v_gene: TRBV30
abundance: .
CDR3nt: TGTGCCTGGAGTGTACGGAGGGTCTTAAACACTGAAGCTTTCTTT
CDR3aa: CAWSVRRVLNTEAFF

j_gene: TRBJ2-5
d_gene: .
v_gene: TRBV7-6
abundance: .
CDR3nt: TGTGCCAGCAGCGGTGGTGGGTGGGTCGGGGAGACCCAGTACTTC
CDR3aa: CASSGGGWVGETQYF

j_gene: TRBJ2-3
d_gene: .
v_gene: TRBV4-1
abundance: .
CDR3nt: TGCGCCAGCAGCCAAGCGGGACTCAACTCAGATACGCAGTATTTT
CDR3aa: CASSQAGLNSDTQYF

j_gene: TRBJ2-7
d_gene: TRBD1
v_gene: TRBV28
abundance: .
CDR3nt: TGTGCCAGCAGTTCCCGGGACAGTGGGGCCTCGTCGTACGAGCAGTACTTC
CDR3aa: CASSSRDSGASSYEQYF

j_gene: TRBJ1-3
d_gene: .
v_gene: TRBV18
abundance: .
CDR3nt: TGTGCCAGCTCATCCCGACAGAGCTCTGGAAACACCATATATTTT
CDR3aa: CASSSRQSSGNTIYF

j_gene: TRBJ1-2
d_gene: TRBD1
v_gene: TRBV9
abundance: .
CDR3nt: TGTGCCAGCAGGGGGACAGGGGTCTATGGCTACACCTTC
CDR3aa: CASRGTGVYGYTF

j_gene: TRBJ2-1
d_gene: TRBD2
v_gene: TRBV14
abundance: .
CDR3nt: TGTGCCAGCAGCCAATATGCGGGGGGGACGGAGCAGTTCTTC
CDR3aa: CASSQYAGGTEQFF

j_gene: TRBJ2-3
d_gene: TRBD2
v_gene: TRBV5-4
abundance: .
CDR3nt: TGTGCCTGTAGCGGGGGGATTAGCACAGATACGCAGTATTTT
CDR3aa: CACSGGISTDTQYF

j_gene: TRBJ2-3
d_gene: TRBD2
v_gene: TRBV4-1
abundance: .
CDR3nt: TGCGCCAGCAGCCAAGATAGCGGGGGGGCCTCAGATACGCAGTATTTT
CDR3aa: CASSQDSGGASDTQYF

j_gene: TRBJ1-1
d_gene: TRBD1
v_gene: TRBV20-1
abundance: .
CDR3nt: TGCAGTGCGCGACAGGGGGCGGACGCTTTCTTT
CDR3aa: CSARQGADAFF

j_gene: TRBJ2-1
d_gene: .
v_gene: TRBV6-6
abundance: .
CDR3nt: TGTGCCAGCAGTCCGAACCGGGACTCTTCCTCAGGAAGCTCCTACAATGAGCAGTTCTTC
CDR3aa: CASSPNRDSSSGSSYNEQFF

j_gene: TRBJ2-2
d_gene: .
v_gene: TRBV30
abundance: .
CDR3nt: TGTGCCTGGTGGAGTAGTCGGGTGAACACCGGGGAGCTGTTTTTT
CDR3aa: CAWWSSRVNTGELFF

j_gene: TRBJ2-2
d_gene: .
v_gene: TRBV4-3
abundance: .
CDR3nt: TGCGCCAGCAGCCGAAGGCAAACACAGGGCGGCGGGGAGCTGTTTTTT
CDR3aa: CASSRRQTQGGGELFF

j_gene: TRBJ2-7
d_gene: TRBD2
v_gene: TRBV3-1/TRBV3-2
abundance: once
CDR3nt: TGTGCCAGCAGCCGGGAGGGCCGGTACGAGCAGTACTTC
CDR3aa: CASSREGRYEQYF

j_gene: TRBJ1-2
d_gene: TRBD1
v_gene: TRBV28
abundance: .
CDR3nt: TGTGCCAGCAGTTTTCCCCGGGGACAGGACGACTATGGCTACACCTTC
CDR3aa: CASSFPRGQDDYGYTF

j_gene: TRBJ2-2
d_gene: .
v_gene: TRBV7-3
abundance: few
CDR3nt: TGTGCCAGCAGCTTACCAGGCCCCGGGGAGCTGTTTTTT
CDR3aa: CASSLPGPGELFF

j_gene: TRBJ2-5
d_gene: .
v_gene: TRBV29-1
abundance: .
CDR3nt: TGCAGCGTTTCCCCGCAAGAGACCCAGTACTTC
CDR3aa: CSVSPQETQYF

j_gene: TRBJ2-7
d_gene: .
v_gene: TRBV6-5
abundance: .
CDR3nt: TGTGCCAGCACTCCTAGTACCTCCTACGAGCAGTACTTC
CDR3aa: CASTPSTSYEQYF

j_gene: TRBJ2-7
d_gene: .
v_gene: TRBV2
abundance: .
CDR3nt: TGTGCCAGCAGCCCCTCTACCTACGAGCAGTACTTC
CDR3aa: CASSPSTYEQYF

j_gene: TRBJ2-7
d_gene: .
v_gene: TRBV6-5
abundance: .
CDR3nt: TGTGCCAGCAGCCCCGGGACTTGGGGCTACGAGCAGTACTTC
CDR3aa: CASSPGTWGYEQYF

j_gene: TRBJ2-1
d_gene: .
v_gene: TRBV7-8
abundance: .
CDR3nt: TGTGCCAGCAGCTTAAGCCATTCAAAGTACCTTAATGAGCAGTTCTTC
CDR3aa: CASSLSHSKYLNEQFF

j_gene: TRBJ1-2
d_gene: TRBD1
v_gene: TRBV19
abundance: few
CDR3nt: TGTGCCAGTAGTCTCGACAGGGCCGGCTACACCTTC
CDR3aa: CASSLDRAGYTF

j_gene: TRBJ2-5
d_gene: TRBD2
v_gene: TRBV7-2
abundance: .
CDR3nt: TGTGCCAGCAGCCTCGGACTAGCGGGGGGGCAAGAGACCCAGTACTTC
CDR3aa: CASSLGLAGGQETQYF

j_gene: TRBJ1-1
d_gene: TRBD1
v_gene: TRBV27
abundance: .
CDR3nt: TGTGCCAGCCGCGCAGGGGGCACTGAAGCTTTCTTT
CDR3aa: CASRAGGTEAFF

j_gene: TRBJ2-1
d_gene: TRBD2
v_gene: TRBV7-8
abundance: .
CDR3nt: TGTGCCAGCAGTACTAGCGGGACGTACAATGAGCAGTTCTTC
CDR3aa: CASSTSGTYNEQFF

j_gene: TRBJ2-7
d_gene: TRBD2
v_gene: TRBV2
abundance: once
CDR3nt: TGTGCCAGCAGTCCGGGACTAGCGGGGGTCAACTCCTACGAGCAGTACTTC
CDR3aa: CASSPGLAGVNSYEQYF

j_gene: TRBJ1-1
d_gene: .
v_gene: TRBV27
abundance: .
CDR3nt: TGTGCCAGCAGTTACAGGGTCGGCACTGAAGCTTTCTTT
CDR3aa: CASSYRVGTEAFF

j_gene: TRBJ2-1
d_gene: .
v_gene: TRBV3-1/TRBV3-2
abundance: .
CDR3nt: TGTGCCAGCAGCCAAGATGGGAGCAGGAATGAGCAGTTCTTC
CDR3aa: CASSQDGSRNEQFF

j_gene: TRBJ1-5
d_gene: .
v_gene: TRBV12-5
abundance: .
CDR3nt: TGTGCTAGTGCCTGGGGGGGGCCCCAGCATTTT
CDR3aa: CASAWGGPQHF

j_gene: TRBJ2-2
d_gene: .
v_gene: TRBV7-6
abundance: once
CDR3nt: TGTGCCAGCAGCTTCCCGTTAGCCGGGGAGCTGTTTTTT
CDR3aa: CASSFPLAGELFF

j_gene: TRBJ2-3
d_gene: .
v_gene: TRBV5-5
abundance: .
CDR3nt: TGTGCCAGCAGCAGCTCGTCAGATACGCAGTATTTT
CDR3aa: CASSSSSDTQYF

j_gene: TRBJ2-2
d_gene: .
v_gene: TRBV3-1/TRBV3-2
abundance: .
CDR3nt: TGTGCCAGCAGCCAGGAACCTGGGGGCGCCTTATCCGGGGAGCTGTTTTTT
CDR3aa: CASSQEPGGALSGELFF

j_gene: TRBJ2-3
d_gene: .
v_gene: TRBV7-2
abundance: .
CDR3nt: TGTGCCAGCAGCTTGGACACCCTAAACACAGATACGCAGTATTTT
CDR3aa: CASSLDTLNTDTQYF

j_gene: TRBJ2-3
d_gene: TRBD2
v_gene: TRBV4-2
abundance: .
CDR3nt: TGTGCCAGCAGCCCCAAAGACCTAGCGGGGGCGCTAGTCACAGATACGCAGTATTTT
CDR3aa: CASSPKDLAGALVTDTQYF

j_gene: TRBJ1-6
d_gene: .
v_gene: TRBV30
abundance: few
CDR3nt: TGTGCCTGGAGTGTACAGGGTCCTTTAAATTCACCCCTCCACTTT
CDR3aa: CAWSVQGPLNSPLHF

j_gene: TRBJ1-6
d_gene: .
v_gene: TRBV28
abundance: .
CDR3nt: TGTGCCAGCAGGGAGATGGCTTTTAATTCACCCCTCCACTTT
CDR3aa: CASREMAFNSPLHF

j_gene: TRBJ2-7
d_gene: .
v_gene: TRBV18
abundance: .
CDR3nt: TGTGCCAGCTCACCAGCTGGACAGAGCTCCTACGAGCAGTACTTC
CDR3aa: CASSPAGQSSYEQYF

j_gene: TRBJ2-7
d_gene: TRBD1
v_gene: TRBV29-1
abundance: .
CDR3nt: TGCAGCGCCATCAAGGGGACAGGGATCCACGAGCAGTACTTC
CDR3aa: CSAIKGTGIHEQYF

j_gene: TRBJ1-2
d_gene: TRBD1
v_gene: TRBV28
abundance: .
CDR3nt: TGTGCCAGCAGTCTTGAAGGGACAGGGTACTATGGCTACACCTTC
CDR3aa: CASSLEGTGYYGYTF

j_gene: TRBJ1-2
d_gene: TRBD1
v_gene: TRBV2
abundance: .
CDR3nt: TGTGCCAGCAGTAAGGGGGCGAAGAGCTATGGCTACACCTTC
CDR3aa: CASSKGAKSYGYTF

j_gene: TRBJ2-3
d_gene: .
v_gene: TRBV4-3
abundance: .
CDR3nt: TGCGCCAGCAGCCAGGGTGGGGGCGCGGATACGCAGTATTTT
CDR3aa: CASSQGGGADTQYF

j_gene: TRBJ1-6
d_gene: .
v_gene: TRBV25-1
abundance: .
CDR3nt: TGTGCCAGCAGTTCAACAGGGCCGCCTTCACCCCTCCACTTT
CDR3aa: CASSSTGPPSPLHF

j_gene: TRBJ1-5
d_gene: .
v_gene: TRBV28
abundance: .
CDR3nt: TGTGCCAGCAGTCCGATGTTGGTAGCCATGAATCAGCCCCAGCATTTT
CDR3aa: CASSPMLVAMNQPQHF

j_gene: TRBJ1-2
d_gene: .
v_gene: TRBV7-3
abundance: .
CDR3nt: TGTGCCAGCAGCTTAACGGGCGGGACTAACTATGGCTACACCTTC
CDR3aa: CASSLTGGTNYGYTF

j_gene: TRBJ2-3
d_gene: TRBD2
v_gene: TRBV11-3
abundance: .
CDR3nt: TGTGCCAGCAGCTTCCGACTAGCGGGAGGGGATACGCAGTATTTT
CDR3aa: CASSFRLAGGDTQYF

j_gene: TRBJ1-2
d_gene: .
v_gene: TRBV27
abundance: once
CDR3nt: TGTGCCAGCAGCTTGCTGGGGGCCGGCTATGGCTACACCTTC
CDR3aa: CASSLLGAGYGYTF

j_gene: TRBJ2-7
d_gene: .
v_gene: TRBV28
abundance: few
CDR3nt: TGTGCCAGCAGTCCGACTGTTAGGGAGCAGTACTTC
CDR3aa: CASSPTVREQYF